Here is one T cell receptor (beta chain) with its context. What it recognizes is unknown. The data stem from a study of cytomegalovirus exposure and HLA in healthy donors. Study results and caveats: Per a later analysis, about 17,000 TCR beta sequences showed association with HLA alleles at 0.05 false discovery rate. Later analysis associated a missense DCLRE1C variant with TCR beta V- and J-gene trimming. Presence/absence analyses treated sequencing depth as roughly uniform across donors.

PCR used 60 Vbeta primers and 13 Jbeta primers. Libraries were prepared by immunoSEQ multiplex PCR; TCRdb keeps only in-frame clonotypes and omits some of them. This sample has fewer than 250,000 clones, with 70% to 90% found just once. Sequencing was performed on PBMCs. The source of this sequence is a young man in good health and CMV-seronegative.

In nucleotides, the CDR3 is TGTGCCAGTAGTATAGGGCCCGGGATCGGTGATGGCTACACCTTC. Translated: CASSIGPGIGDGYTF. The chain recombines TRBV19 with TRBJ1-2, with D unclear. V lost 1 base and J 6 bases, leaving 15 bases between the germline ends. Germline-derived CDR1 and CDR2 are LNHDA and SQIVND (reference sequence). The CDR3 is 15 residues long.